This T cell receptor beta chain emerged from a study of cytomegalovirus exposure and HLA in healthy donors. The overall study: Findings of an earlier analysis included around 100 million unique TCR beta sequences from roughly 180 million T cells.

Regarding this clone: What it binds is unknown.

The study ran its PCR with 60 Vbeta and 13 Jbeta primers. Original processing methods: Later, tens of millions of unique TCR beta chains were counted in an analysis, and roughly 10 million of them were shared. Produced via immunoSEQ multiplex PCR; TCRdb's table is partial and in-frame only. The V and J calls and clone size were taken over from that table, and D and trimming were inferred from the DNA. Here the sample spans 160,000 or so clones, about 80% being singletons. The CDR3 consists of 14 residues. Germline V lookup: CDR1 LNHDA, CDR2 SQIVND (reference sequence). Unmatched junction bases numbered 12, after V lost 5 bases and J lost 14 bases. Study observations and caveats: Accurate prediction of HLA-A and HLA-B alleles (for most subjects) was reportedly achieved from TCR beta sequences. TCR beta chain V- and J-gene trimming was linked, in a later analysis, to a missense variant in DCLRE1C.

This TCR was sampled from a woman aged 50 to 60 in good health and CMV-seropositive. The chain joins TRBV19 to TRBJ1-6; 7 positions match TRBD1. Sequencing input: PBMCs. CDR3 amino acids: CASSPDRIQFTLHF. The CDR3 nucleotides read TGTGCCAGTAGTCCGGACAGGATACAATTCACCCTCCACTTT.